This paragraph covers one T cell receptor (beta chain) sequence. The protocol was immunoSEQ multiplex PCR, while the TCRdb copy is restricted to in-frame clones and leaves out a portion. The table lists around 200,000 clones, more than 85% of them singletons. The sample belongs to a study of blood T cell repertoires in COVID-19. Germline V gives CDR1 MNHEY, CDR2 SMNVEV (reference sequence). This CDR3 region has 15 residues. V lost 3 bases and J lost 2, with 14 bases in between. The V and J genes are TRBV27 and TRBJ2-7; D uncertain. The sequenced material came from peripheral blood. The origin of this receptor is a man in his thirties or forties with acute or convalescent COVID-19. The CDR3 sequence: CASSFTAGSTYEQYF. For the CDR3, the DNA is TGTGCCAGCAGTTTTACGGCAGGTTCGACCTACGAGCAGTACTTC.